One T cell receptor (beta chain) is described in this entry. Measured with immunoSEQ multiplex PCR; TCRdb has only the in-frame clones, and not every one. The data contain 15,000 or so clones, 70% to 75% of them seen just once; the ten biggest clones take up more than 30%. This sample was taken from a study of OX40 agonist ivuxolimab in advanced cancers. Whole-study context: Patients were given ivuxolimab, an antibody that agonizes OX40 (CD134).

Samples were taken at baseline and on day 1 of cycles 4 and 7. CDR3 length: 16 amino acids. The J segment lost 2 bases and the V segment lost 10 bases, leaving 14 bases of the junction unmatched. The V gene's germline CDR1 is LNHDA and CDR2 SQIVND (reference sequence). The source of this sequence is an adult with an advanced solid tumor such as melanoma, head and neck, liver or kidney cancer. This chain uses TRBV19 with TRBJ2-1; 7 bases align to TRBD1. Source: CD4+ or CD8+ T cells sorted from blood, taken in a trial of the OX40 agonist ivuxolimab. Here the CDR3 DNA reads TGTGCCACCACTATGGTGGGGACAGACCCCTACAATGAGCAGTTCTTC. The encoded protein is CATTMVGTDPYNEQFF.